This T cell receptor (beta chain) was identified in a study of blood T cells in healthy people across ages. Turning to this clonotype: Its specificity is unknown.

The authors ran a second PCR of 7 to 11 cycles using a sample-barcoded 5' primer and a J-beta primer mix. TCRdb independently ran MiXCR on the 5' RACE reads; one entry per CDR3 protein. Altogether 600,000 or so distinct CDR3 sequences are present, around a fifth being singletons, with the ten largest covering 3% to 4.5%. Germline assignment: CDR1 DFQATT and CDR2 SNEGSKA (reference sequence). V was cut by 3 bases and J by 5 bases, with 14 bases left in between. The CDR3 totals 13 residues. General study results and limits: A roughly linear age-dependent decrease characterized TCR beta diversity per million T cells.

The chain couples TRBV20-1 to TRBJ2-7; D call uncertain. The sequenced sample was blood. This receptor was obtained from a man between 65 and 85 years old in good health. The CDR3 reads CSASDTERNEQYF. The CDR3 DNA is TGCAGTGCTAGTGATACTGAGAGGAACGAGCAGTACTTC.